Listed below are T cell receptor beta chains from one sample, sequenced in a study of monozygotic twins with inflammatory bowel disease. TCRdb derives one entry per CDR3 protein from the 5' RACE reads, leaving out DNA. The ten top clones account for about 2.3%, within a sample of around 380,000 distinct CDR3 sequences. Sequencing used blood. These receptors all stem from a human donor with ulcerative colitis or Crohn's disease, or a healthy co-twin of an affected twin (not recorded which). Both conserved end residues are part of each CDR3.

TRBV5-4,TRBJ2-1,CASSWGQGGTYNEQFF
TRBV6-1,TRBJ1-1,CASSGSTVTEAYF
TRBV7-2,TRBJ1-5,CASTQTGNSNQPQHF
TRBV7-2,TRBJ2-1,CASSSSGLSGRLKQFF
TRBV6-6,TRBJ1-5,CASQGNSNQPQHF
TRBV12-3/TRBV12-4,TRBJ2-1,CASNVAGGLGNEQFF
TRBV28,TRBJ2-1,CASSLVLAGGRDEQFF
TRBV5-1,TRBJ1-1,CASRPSGAMNTEAFF
TRBV5-6,TRBJ2-2,CASSNVGGVPHLTGELFF
TRBV12-3/TRBV12-4,TRBJ2-5,CASSSDLGGARGQETQYF
TRBV5-1,TRBJ2-7,CASRVERGVYEQYF
TRBV29-1,TRBJ1-2,CSVGGARGYTF
TRBV7-6,TRBJ2-5,CASSLAGGSVAQYF
TRBV7-8,TRBJ1-1,CASSLRVLAAHPNTEAFF
TRBV29-1,TRBJ2-2,CSVAGGGVSGELFF
TRBV7-2,TRBJ2-3,CASSPGTGGAGTQYF
TRBV5-6,TRBJ1-1,CASSLGGNKNTEAFF
TRBV2,TRBJ2-1,CASKPRGSPLNNEQFF
TRBV15,TRBJ1-5,CATSRELREDQPQHF
TRBV7-2,TRBJ2-5,CASSWEPSGSETQYF
TRBV10-2,TRBJ1-1,CATTDRLNTEAFF
TRBV3-1,TRBJ1-6,CASSQVGGSSPLHF
TRBV6-5,TRBJ2-3,CASSYNTGGSTDTQYF
TRBV7-2,TRBJ2-4,CASSPHNKNIQYF
TRBV15,TRBJ2-7,CATSREQGLYEQYF
TRBV29-1,TRBJ2-5,CSVEGSGHKTQYF
TRBV27,TRBJ1-1,CASSYTQVAGTEAFF
TRBV27,TRBJ1-2,CASSWTGETNYGYTF
TRBV5-6,TRBJ2-3,CASSPLGTSGLGTDTQYF
TRBV5-5,TRBJ1-6,CASSLGQVASPLHF
TRBV20-1,TRBJ2-7,CSANPRDSLNYEQYF
TRBV5-6,TRBJ2-7,CASSSPGPSGEQYF
TRBV10-3,TRBJ1-1,CAIRPNSGTGPQNTEAFF
TRBV7-9,TRBJ1-1,CASSSREGGRTNTEAFF
TRBV18,TRBJ1-1,CATQRDLNTEAFF
TRBV20-1,TRBJ2-7,CSGIALAGEVYEQYF
TRBV12-3/TRBV12-4,TRBJ2-3,CASSYRGRLDTQYF
TRBV28,TRBJ2-1,CASRAREGGYNEQFF